This T cell receptor (beta chain) was obtained from a study of blood T cell repertoires in COVID-19. Study-wide context: Whether acute or convalescent, the COVID-19 samples came from the United States, Italy and Spain.

Enrollment of patients from Seattle took place during active infection, with longitudinal follow-up. Germline V gene data show CDR1 as WNHNN and CDR2 as SYGVQD (reference sequence). The CDR3 spans 13 residues. Original processing methods: Amplification of reference gene primers was used by the study to estimate nucleated cell counts. The assay was immunoSEQ multiplex PCR, and TCRdb's table has in-frame clones only and misses some. That table furnishes V, J and clone size, whereas the DNA furnished D and trimming. Found here are roughly 68,000 clones, roughly four fifths of them singletons; the top ten hold more than 13%. Regarding this clone: The junction departs from germline at one end; a sequencing error may be responsible.

The clonotype originates from a man in his fifties or sixties with COVID-19, enrolled during active disease. The sample consisted of peripheral blood. The chain joins TRBV10-1 to TRBJ2-5; possible D gene TRBD2, 5 bases. This CDR3 reads CARSRRGQETQYF. The CDR3 DNA is TGCGCCCGCAGCCGACGGGGCCAAGAGACCCAGTACTTC.